These T cell receptor beta chains were read from a single sample in a study of blood T cell repertoires in COVID-19. TCRdb's copy holds only in-frame clones and misses some; the assay was immunoSEQ multiplex PCR. The sample shows approximately 140,000 clones, approximately 90% of them seen only once. The sample was peripheral blood. The origin of the receptors is a man between 18 and 29 years old with COVID-19, enrolled during active disease. The CDR3 runs from the conserved cysteine through the conserved F or W. The D gene is left open where the match is weak. Size values are once, few and many counts, or a class for expanded clones, and some rows have none.

D: TRBD1; size: few; J: TRBJ2-7; V: TRBV7-2; CDR3: CASSLEVWTGYEQYF; DNA: TGTGCCAGCAGCTTAGAAGTTTGGACAGGCTACGAGCAGTACTTC
D: .; size: .; J: TRBJ1-5; V: TRBV28; CDR3: CASRLLLGRDISNQPQHF; DNA: TGTGCCAGCAGACTACTTTTGGGGAGGGACATCAGCAATCAGCCCCAGCATTTT
D: TRBD2; size: .; J: TRBJ2-5; V: TRBV9; CDR3: CASSVGDYLSSAETQYF; DNA: TGTGCCAGCAGCGTAGGGGACTACCTTTCGTCGGCAGAGACCCAGTACTTC
D: .; size: few; J: TRBJ2-2; V: TRBV5-1; CDR3: CASSPGRENTGELFF; DNA: TGCGCCAGCAGCCCCGGACGGGAGAACACCGGGGAGCTGTTTTTT
D: TRBD1; size: .; J: TRBJ2-7; V: TRBV5-1; CDR3: CASSWQGQGAPYEQYF; DNA: TGCGCCAGCTCCTGGCAGGGACAGGGGGCTCCCTACGAGCAGTACTTC
D: TRBD2; size: .; J: TRBJ2-3; V: TRBV6-6; CDR3: CASSYTTSGSDTQYF; DNA: TGTGCCAGCAGTTACACGACTAGCGGGAGTGATACGCAGTATTTT
D: .; size: .; J: TRBJ1-2; V: TRBV10-3; CDR3: CAISEAGPNYGYTF; DNA: TGTGCCATCAGTGAGGCAGGGCCTAACTATGGCTACACCTTC
D: TRBD1; size: .; J: TRBJ1-2; V: TRBV15; CDR3: CATSRGGQGPNYGYTF; DNA: TGTGCCACCAGCAGAGGGGGACAGGGGCCTAACTATGGCTACACCTTC
D: TRBD1; size: .; J: TRBJ2-7; V: TRBV19; CDR3: CASSPRGQGYTYEQYF; DNA: TGTGCCAGTAGTCCAAGGGGACAGGGCTATACCTACGAGCAGTACTTC
D: .; size: .; J: TRBJ1-5; V: TRBV19; CDR3: CASSIAGQPQHF; DNA: TGTGCCAGTAGTATAGCGGGTCAGCCCCAGCATTTT
D: .; size: .; J: TRBJ2-7; V: TRBV30; CDR3: CAWSRGGRRNEQYF; DNA: TGTGCCTGGAGTCGGGGTGGGAGGAGAAACGAGCAGTACTTC
D: .; size: .; J: TRBJ2-7; V: TRBV21-1; CDR3: CASSTPRSYEQYF; DNA: TGTGCCAGCAGCACTCCCCGCTCCTACGAGCAGTACTTC